This T cell receptor (beta chain) comes out of a study of T cell changes during pregnancy in multiple sclerosis. The CDR3 totals 12 residues. V was trimmed by 5 bases and J by 4 bases, leaving 8 bases between them. The germline gives CDR1 LGHNT, CDR2 FRNRAP. Libraries were prepared by immunoSEQ multiplex PCR; TCRdb keeps only in-frame clonotypes and omits some of them. The sample yields approximately 88,000 clones, roughly 96% seen once. The rearrangement links TRBV12-5 to TRBJ1-2, with TRBD1 as a possible D gene (5 bases). Sequenced material: peripheral blood, taken in the second trimester of pregnancy. The TCR comes from a female donor with multiple sclerosis, enrolled in a pregnancy study. CDR3 DNA sequence: TGTGCTAGTGGTCTCGACAGCTATGGCTACACCTTC. Its translation is CASGLDSYGYTF.